Listed below are T cell receptor beta chains from one sample, sequenced in a study of CD8 T cells in Susac syndrome. TCRdb passed the immunoSEQ multiplex PCR reads through MiXCR, listing each CDR3 protein once. The table has some 130,000 distinct CDR3 sequences, approximately 89% seen once; the top ten hold approximately 0.24%. Material for sequencing was CD8+ T cells from PBMCs. All receptors derive from a human donor with multiple sclerosis. Each CDR3 is given with its conserved first and last residue. A D gene is named only where the DNA matches it firmly. Only part of the rows carry a size: once, few, many, or a class if the clone is expanded.

TGCAGTGCTAGAGATATGGGACAGGAATTCGGCGCTTTCTTT | CSARDMGQEFGAFF | TRBV20-1 | TRBD1 | TRBJ1-1 | .
TGCAGCGCTCGACAGGGTGTGGGCGAGCAGTACTTC | CSARQGVGEQYF | TRBV29-1 | TRBD1 | TRBJ2-7 | .
TGTGCCAGCAGCGAGCCCTCCTACGAGCAGTACTTC | CASSEPSYEQYF | TRBV9 | . | TRBJ2-7 | once
TGTGCCAGCAGTCCCCCCCACGGCCCTCACGAGCAGTACTTC | CASSPPHGPHEQYF | TRBV27 | . | TRBJ2-7 | .
TGTGCCAGCAGCTTAGCCCTAGCGGGCAATGAGCAGTTCTTC | CASSLALAGNEQFF | TRBV7-9 | TRBD2 | TRBJ2-1 | .
TGTGCCAGTTCTCTCGCCGGTAGCACAGATACGCAGTATTTT | CASSLAGSTDTQYF | TRBV9 | . | TRBJ2-3 | .
TGTGCCAGCAGCTTGGAAGGTCTTCCCTACGAGCAGTACTTC | CASSLEGLPYEQYF | TRBV5-6 | . | TRBJ2-7 | .
TGCAGCGTTCTGGGACTAGCGGGAGAAGAGCCCTACGAGCAGTACTTC | CSVLGLAGEEPYEQYF | TRBV29-1 | TRBD2 | TRBJ2-7 | .
TGTGCCAGCAGTTTAACCGGGGCCAGTTATGGCTACACCTTC | CASSLTGASYGYTF | TRBV27 | . | TRBJ1-2 | .
TGTGCCTGGCAAGAGAGTATGGGCAATCAGCCCCAGCATTTT | CAWQESMGNQPQHF | TRBV30 | . | TRBJ1-5 | .
TGTGCCAGCAGCTTACTAGCGACCGGCACAGATACGCAGTATTTT | CASSLLATGTDTQYF | TRBV2 | TRBD2 | TRBJ2-3 | .
TGTGCCAGCAGCGACGCAGGGACCCATGATGGCTACACCTTC | CASSDAGTHDGYTF | TRBV5-4 | . | TRBJ1-2 | once
TGCAGTGCTAGCGGTACATCCTACAATGAGCAGTTCTTC | CSASGTSYNEQFF | TRBV20-1 | . | TRBJ2-1 | .
TGTGCCAGCAGCCAAGACGACCTACGGGGCGCCACTGAAGCTTTCTTT | CASSQDDLRGATEAFF | TRBV4-2 | . | TRBJ1-1 | .
TGTGCCAGCAGCGTGCGGGAGGTAGGGGGCAATGAGCAGTTCTTC | CASSVREVGGNEQFF | TRBV25-1 | TRBD2 | TRBJ2-1 | .
TGCGCCAGCAGCCACCCCGGTGGGAATGAGCAGTTCTTC | CASSHPGGNEQFF | TRBV4-1 | . | TRBJ2-1 | .
TGTGCCACCAGCGGCGGGGGGCGGAATGAGCAGTTCTTC | CATSGGGRNEQFF | TRBV15 | TRBD2 | TRBJ2-1 | .
TGTGCCACCAGCAGTTCGCCGAGGGGGCTAGGAGAGACCCAGTACTTC | CATSSSPRGLGETQYF | TRBV15 | TRBD1 | TRBJ2-5 | .
TGCGCCAGCAGCCAGGGACTAGCGGGAGTTGGGACGGAGACCCAGTACTTC | CASSQGLAGVGTETQYF | TRBV4-3 | TRBD2 | TRBJ2-5 | few
TGTGCCAGCAGCTTGGGGCCGTCAGACACCATATATTTT | CASSLGPSDTIYF | TRBV7-9 | . | TRBJ1-3 | .
TGCAGTGCTACGCCGGACGGAGCCAGTCCCATCTACGAGCAGTACTTC | CSATPDGASPIYEQYF | TRBV20-1 | . | TRBJ2-7 | few
TGTGCCAGCAGCCAAACTAGCGGGAGTATTTACGAGCAGTACTTC | CASSQTSGSIYEQYF | TRBV3-1 | TRBD2 | TRBJ2-7 | .
TGTGCCAGCACTTCCGGGATCTACAATGAGCAGTTCTTC | CASTSGIYNEQFF | TRBV6-2/TRBV6-3 | . | TRBJ2-1 | .
TGTGCCTCAGCAAGAGGGGGCCCCGGGACAGGCGGCAATCAGCCCCAGCATTTT | CASARGGPGTGGNQPQHF | TRBV2 | TRBD1 | TRBJ1-5 | .
TGTGCCAGCAGTTCATCAGGGGGCTATGGCTACACCTTC | CASSSSGGYGYTF | TRBV27 | TRBD1 | TRBJ1-2 | .
TGCAGCGCCCAACAGGGATCACCCTACGAGCAGTACTTC | CSAQQGSPYEQYF | TRBV29-1 | . | TRBJ2-7 | .
TGTGCCAGCAGTTCAGACTTAAACAATGAGCAGTTCTTC | CASSSDLNNEQFF | TRBV27 | . | TRBJ2-1 | .
TGCGCCAGCAGCTTGGTAGGGTACGGGGCCAACGTCCTGACTTTC | CASSLVGYGANVLTF | TRBV5-1 | . | TRBJ2-6 | .
TGTGCCAGCAAAGTCCAGGGGGACTATGGCTACACCTTC | CASKVQGDYGYTF | TRBV6-5 | TRBD1 | TRBJ1-2 | .